This T cell receptor beta chain was sequenced in a study of identical twins (TCRdb year 2016). Broadly, across the study: TCR alpha and beta repertoires from monozygotic twins, unrelated adults of various ages and cord blood were deep-sequenced to test whether fetal clonotypes persist. To rule out contamination, the twin experiments were replicated at different times with different library preparation protocols. Overall results and qualifications from the work: The excess sharing between twins in beta out-of-frame sequences was weaker because fewer shared sequences reduced the signal-to-noise ratio. Because the same donors could not be followed over many years, the conclusions relied on cross-sectional statistical analysis. Abundant cord blood beta clonotypes had fewer insertions, young adult naive repertoires showed a similar but weaker trend, and memory repertoires showed no such trend. In monozygotic twins, out-of-frame TCR alpha sharing was systematically underestimated by recombination models, although the models agreed with sharing between unrelated individuals. Compared with coincidental sharing between unrelated individuals, out-of-frame TCR alpha sequences shared between twins showed an excess of sequences with low generation probability. Invariant T cells such as MAIT and iNKT could partly confound zero-insertion analyses, although diverse VJ usage argued against such confounding for most clonotypes.

The library was produced with 5' RACE. The sequencing machine was an Illumina HiSeq 2000. Template switching added a universal primer binding site, and the final cDNA carried a unique molecular identifier that allowed TCR cDNA molecules to be counted accurately. First-strand cDNA for TCR alpha and beta chains was synthesized from specific primers in the conserved constant-segment region. To control for contamination, each cDNA library was double barcoded with a SMART-Mk sample barcode plus Illumina barcodes. TruSeq adapter sequences along with Illumina sample barcodes were introduced in two successive PCR steps. The Illumina HiSeq platform was used with custom primers to sequence TCR alpha and beta cDNA libraries. In the original analysis: MiGEC processed the raw reads to extract unique molecular identifiers, while MiXCR was used to determine the CDR3 positions. Recombination models were inferred per individual with the repgenHMM and IGoR tools using an EM algorithm. Shared clonotype analysis was performed with the tcR package in R, normalizing sharing by the product of cloneset sizes. To study raw recombination free of thymic and clonal selection effects, out-of-frame nonproductive sequences were analyzed. TCRdb handled the public reads itself, with Q25 trimming in fastp and clone calling in MiXCR, and kept productive beta chains. Every distinct CDR3 protein forms one entry, paired with its most common genes and DNA. The V and J calls, along with clone size, are taken from TCRdb and not from the paper's own processing. This sample comprises fewer than 900,000 distinct CDR3 sequences, about 20% of them detected only once. The top ten clones comprise around 13% of the sample.

Details on this clonotype: The antigen it binds to is not known. There are no base qualities to consult, and no much larger clone falls within one base.

All donors were healthy Caucasians. Three pairs of female monozygotic twins, all aged roughly 18 to 30 years, were included in the twin cohort. Peripheral blood mononuclear cells were used as the source from which RNA for TCR libraries was isolated. The CDR3 runs 14 amino acids, cysteine and phenylalanine included. Just the 42-base CDR3 DNA is kept, in frame starting at base 1. Based on the germline V gene (reference sequence), the CDR1 and CDR2 sequences are DFQATT and SNEGSKA. V gives up 6 bases and J gives up 2 bases, and the segment between their germline ends measures 17 bases. The sample also formed part of further work on T cells expressing NK-cell markers. That second publication adds: Roughly 8 donors provided sorted CD3+CD56+NKG2C+, CD3+CD56+NKG2C- and CD3+CD56-NKG2C+ T-cell subsets, whose TCR beta-chain repertoires were profiled. Most of the eight sequenced donors were HCMV-seropositive and one was HCMV-seronegative. To restrict sorting to alphabetaTCR-expressing T cells, an anti-gammadeltaTCR antibody was added in several experiments. For roughly 6 donors, the dominant CD3+CD56+NKG2C+ clonotypes were among the top 10 CD8+ clonotypes and accounted for about 1.0-7.0% of CD8+ T cells. Those dominant clonotypes were again the most abundant among CD3+CD56-NKG2C+ cells in a handful of donors, at roughly 28.3-65%. Whether the expanded NKG2C-expressing T cell clones were specific for HCMV antigens was left unclear. The study sequenced eight donors, all healthy volunteers chosen at random: three men and five women. HCMV-specific IgG was detected in serum with a commercial ELISA kit to determine HCMV serostatus. For six donors, unsorted PBMC were also used to sequence bulk peripheral blood T-cell repertoires. Reads were demultiplexed and grouped by UMI with MIGEC, and clonotypes were assembled and quantified with MiTCR. To remove erroneous sequences, TCR cDNA sequences were retained only when supported by two or more reads. Downstream repertoire analysis used the tcR package, and clonotypes were matched across fractions by CDR3 nucleotide sequence plus V segment. Antigen specificity was annotated against VDJdb with VDJmatch, allowing one amino acid substitution in CDR3.

This clonotype was obtained from a woman between 18 and 30 years old in good health. The sample was PBMCs. Here the chain combines TRBV20-1 and TRBJ2-7, with no D gene named confidently. The CDR3 reads as follows: CSAKGEVQPYEQYF. The sequenced DNA: TGCAGTGCCAAAGGAGAAGTACAGCCCTACGAGCAGTACTTC.